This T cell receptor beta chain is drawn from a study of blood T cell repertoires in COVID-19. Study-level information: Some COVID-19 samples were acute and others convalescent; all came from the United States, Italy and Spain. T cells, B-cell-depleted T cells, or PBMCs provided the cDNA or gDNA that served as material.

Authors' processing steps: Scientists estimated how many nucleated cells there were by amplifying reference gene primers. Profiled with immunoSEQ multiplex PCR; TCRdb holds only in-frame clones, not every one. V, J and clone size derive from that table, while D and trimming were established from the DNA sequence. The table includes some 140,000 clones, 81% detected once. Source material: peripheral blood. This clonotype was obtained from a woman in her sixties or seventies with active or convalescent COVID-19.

CDR3 sequence reads: CASGLPAGYFLNTEAFF. CDR3 nucleotide sequence: TGCGCCAGCGGACTCCCGGCAGGATACTTTTTGAACACTGAAGCTTTCTTT. The chain uses TRBV10-1 and TRBJ1-1, with D unresolved. This CDR3 region has 17 residues. The ends were cut back, 8 bases at V and 0 bases at J, with 22 bases in the middle. Germline lookup yields CDR1 WNHNN and CDR2 SYGVQD (reference sequence).